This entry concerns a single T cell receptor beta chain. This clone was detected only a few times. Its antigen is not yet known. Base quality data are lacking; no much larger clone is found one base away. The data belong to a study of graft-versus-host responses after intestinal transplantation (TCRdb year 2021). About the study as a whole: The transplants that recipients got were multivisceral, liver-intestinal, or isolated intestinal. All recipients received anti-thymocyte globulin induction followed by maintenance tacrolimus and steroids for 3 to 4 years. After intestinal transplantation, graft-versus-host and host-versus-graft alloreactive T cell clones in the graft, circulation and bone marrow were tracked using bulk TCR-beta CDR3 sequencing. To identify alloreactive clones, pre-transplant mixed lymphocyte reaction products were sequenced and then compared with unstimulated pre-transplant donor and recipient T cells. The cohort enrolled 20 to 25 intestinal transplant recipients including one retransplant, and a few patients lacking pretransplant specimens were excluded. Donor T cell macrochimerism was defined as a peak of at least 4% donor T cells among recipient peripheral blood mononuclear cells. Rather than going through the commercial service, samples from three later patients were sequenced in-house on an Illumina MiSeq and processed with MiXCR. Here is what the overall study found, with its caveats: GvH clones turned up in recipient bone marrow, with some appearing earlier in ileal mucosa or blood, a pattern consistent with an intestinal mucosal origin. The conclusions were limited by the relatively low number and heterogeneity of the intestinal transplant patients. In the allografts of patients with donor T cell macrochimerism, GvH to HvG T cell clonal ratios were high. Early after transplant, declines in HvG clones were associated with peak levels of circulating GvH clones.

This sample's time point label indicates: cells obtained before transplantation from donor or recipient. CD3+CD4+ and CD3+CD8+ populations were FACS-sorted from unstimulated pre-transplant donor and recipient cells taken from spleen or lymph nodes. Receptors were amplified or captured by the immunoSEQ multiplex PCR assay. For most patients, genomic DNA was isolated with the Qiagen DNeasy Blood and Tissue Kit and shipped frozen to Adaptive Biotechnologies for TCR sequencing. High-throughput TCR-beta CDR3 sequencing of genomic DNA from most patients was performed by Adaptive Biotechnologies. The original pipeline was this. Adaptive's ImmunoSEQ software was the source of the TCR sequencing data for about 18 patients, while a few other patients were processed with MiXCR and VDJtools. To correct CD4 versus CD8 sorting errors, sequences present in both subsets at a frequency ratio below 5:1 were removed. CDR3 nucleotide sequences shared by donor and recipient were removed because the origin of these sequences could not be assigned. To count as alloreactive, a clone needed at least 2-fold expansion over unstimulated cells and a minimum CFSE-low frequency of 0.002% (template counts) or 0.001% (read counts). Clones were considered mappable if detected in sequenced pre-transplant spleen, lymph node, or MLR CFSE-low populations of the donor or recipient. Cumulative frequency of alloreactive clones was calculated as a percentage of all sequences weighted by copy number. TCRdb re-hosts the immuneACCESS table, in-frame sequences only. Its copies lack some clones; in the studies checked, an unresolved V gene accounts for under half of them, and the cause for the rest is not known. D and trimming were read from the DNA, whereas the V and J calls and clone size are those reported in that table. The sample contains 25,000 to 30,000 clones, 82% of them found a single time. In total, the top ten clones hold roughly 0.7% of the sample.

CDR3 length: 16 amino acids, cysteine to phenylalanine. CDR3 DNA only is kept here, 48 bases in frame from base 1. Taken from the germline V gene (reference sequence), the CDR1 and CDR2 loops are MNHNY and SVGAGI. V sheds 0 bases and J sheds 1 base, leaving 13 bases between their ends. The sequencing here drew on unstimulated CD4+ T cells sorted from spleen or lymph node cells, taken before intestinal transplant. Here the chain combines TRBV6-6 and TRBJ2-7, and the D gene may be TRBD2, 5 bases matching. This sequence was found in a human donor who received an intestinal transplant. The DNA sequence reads TGTGCCAGCAGTTACTCGAGCGGAGCGCAGTCCTACGAGCAGTACTTC. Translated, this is CASSYSSGAQSYEQYF.